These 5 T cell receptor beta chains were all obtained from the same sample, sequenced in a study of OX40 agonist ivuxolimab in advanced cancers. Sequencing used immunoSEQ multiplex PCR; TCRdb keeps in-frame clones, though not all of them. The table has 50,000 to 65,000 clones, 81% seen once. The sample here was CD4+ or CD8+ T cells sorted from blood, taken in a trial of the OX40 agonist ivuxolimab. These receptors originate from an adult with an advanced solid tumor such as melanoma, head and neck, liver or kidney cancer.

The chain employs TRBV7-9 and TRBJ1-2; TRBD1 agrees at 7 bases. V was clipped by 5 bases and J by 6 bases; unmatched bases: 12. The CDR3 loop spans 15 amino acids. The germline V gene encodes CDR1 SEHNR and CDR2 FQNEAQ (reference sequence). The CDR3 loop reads CASSQSVPGGDGYTF. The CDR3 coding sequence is TGTGCCAGCAGCCAATCCGTCCCAGGGGGGGATGGCTACACCTTC.

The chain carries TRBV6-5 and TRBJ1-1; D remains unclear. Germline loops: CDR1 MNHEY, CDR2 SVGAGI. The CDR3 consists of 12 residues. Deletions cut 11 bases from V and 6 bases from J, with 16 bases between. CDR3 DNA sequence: TGTGCCTCAAGACCCCGTGGGCCTGAAGCTTTCTTT. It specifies CASRPRGPEAFF.

The CDR3 DNA reads as TGTGCCAGCAGCCAAGGGGACAGGGCCCCGGACGAGCAGTACTTC. Its translation is CASSQGDRAPDEQYF. The rearrangement joins TRBV14 to TRBJ2-7; 9 positions agree with TRBD1. The CDR3 loop spans 15 amino acids. V dropped 1 base and J dropped 5; count of bases not matched to a gene: 6. Germline V gene sequence: CDR1 SGHDN, CDR2 FVKESK.

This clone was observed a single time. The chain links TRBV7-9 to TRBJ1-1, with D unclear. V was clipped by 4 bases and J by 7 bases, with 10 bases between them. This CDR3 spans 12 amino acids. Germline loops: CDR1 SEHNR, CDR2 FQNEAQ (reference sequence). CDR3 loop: CASSSSVFEAFF. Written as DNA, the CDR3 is TGTGCCAGCAGCTCGTCTGTTTTTGAAGCTTTCTTT.

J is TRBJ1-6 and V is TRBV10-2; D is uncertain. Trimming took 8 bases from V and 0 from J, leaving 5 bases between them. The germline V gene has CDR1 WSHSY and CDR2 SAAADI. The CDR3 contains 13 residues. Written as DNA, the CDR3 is TGCGCCAGCTCGAGCTCCTATAATTCACCCCTCCACTTT. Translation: CASSSSYNSPLHF.